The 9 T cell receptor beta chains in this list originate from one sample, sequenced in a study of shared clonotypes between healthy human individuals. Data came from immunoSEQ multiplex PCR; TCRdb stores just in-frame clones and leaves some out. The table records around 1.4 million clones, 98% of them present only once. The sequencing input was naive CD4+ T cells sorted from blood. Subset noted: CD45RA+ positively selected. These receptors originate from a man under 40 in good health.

In DNA form, the CDR3 reads TGTGCCAGCAGTTACGCAACAGGAGTCTCTGGAAACACCATATATTTT. Its translation is CASSYATGVSGNTIYF. The genes are TRBV6-5 and TRBJ1-3, with a possible D match to TRBD1 (5 bases). With 2 bases removed from V and 0 bases from J, the gap between germline ends came to 11 bases. The CDR3 is 16 residues long. CDR1 MNHEY and CDR2 SVGAGI come from the germline V gene.

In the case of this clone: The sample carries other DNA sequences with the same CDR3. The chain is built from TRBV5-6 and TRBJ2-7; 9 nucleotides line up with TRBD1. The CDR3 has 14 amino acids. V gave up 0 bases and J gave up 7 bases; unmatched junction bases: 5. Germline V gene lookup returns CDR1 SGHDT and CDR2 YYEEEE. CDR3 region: CASSLDRGRGEQYF. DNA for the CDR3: TGTGCCAGCAGCTTGGACAGGGGGCGTGGGGAGCAGTACTTC.

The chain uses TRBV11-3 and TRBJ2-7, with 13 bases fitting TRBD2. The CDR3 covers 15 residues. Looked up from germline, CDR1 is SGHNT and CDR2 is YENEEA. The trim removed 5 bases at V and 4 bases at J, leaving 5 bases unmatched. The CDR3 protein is CASSRGLAGVYEQYF. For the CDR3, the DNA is TGTGCCAGCAGCCGAGGACTAGCGGGAGTTTACGAGCAGTACTTC.

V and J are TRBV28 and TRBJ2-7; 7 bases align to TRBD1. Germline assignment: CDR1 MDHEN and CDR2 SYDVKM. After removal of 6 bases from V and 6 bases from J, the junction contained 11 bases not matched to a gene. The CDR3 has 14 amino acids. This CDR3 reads CASSLLGTDSEQYF. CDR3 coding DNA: TGTGCCAGCAGCCTACTGGGGACAGATTCCGAGCAGTACTTC.

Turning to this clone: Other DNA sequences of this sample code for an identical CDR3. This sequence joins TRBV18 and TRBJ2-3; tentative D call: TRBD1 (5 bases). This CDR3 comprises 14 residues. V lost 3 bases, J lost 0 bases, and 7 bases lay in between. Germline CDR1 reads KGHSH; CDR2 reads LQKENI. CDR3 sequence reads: CASSPNRSTDTQYF. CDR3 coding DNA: TGTGCCAGCTCACCCAACAGGAGCACAGATACGCAGTATTTT.

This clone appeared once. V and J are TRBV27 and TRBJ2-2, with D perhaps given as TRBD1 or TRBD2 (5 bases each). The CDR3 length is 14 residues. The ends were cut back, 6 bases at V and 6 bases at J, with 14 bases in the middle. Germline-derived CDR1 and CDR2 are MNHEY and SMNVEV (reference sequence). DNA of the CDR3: TGTGCCAGCAGCGAAAGAGGGGTTCCCGGGGAGCTGTTTTTT. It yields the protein CASSERGVPGELFF.

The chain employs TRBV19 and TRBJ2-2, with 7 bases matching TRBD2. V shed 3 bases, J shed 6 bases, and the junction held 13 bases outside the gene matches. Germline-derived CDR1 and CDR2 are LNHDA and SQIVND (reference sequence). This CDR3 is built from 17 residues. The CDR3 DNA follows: TGTGCCAGTAGTATCTCGGGAGGTTCCCCGTGGGCCGGGGAGCTGTTTTTT. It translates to CASSISGGSPWAGELFF.

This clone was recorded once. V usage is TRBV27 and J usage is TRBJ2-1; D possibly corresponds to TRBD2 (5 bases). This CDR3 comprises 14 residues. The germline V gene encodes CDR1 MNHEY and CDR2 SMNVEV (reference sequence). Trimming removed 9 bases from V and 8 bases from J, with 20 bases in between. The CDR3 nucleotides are TGTGCCAGTTATGCGATTGGACTCCCCCATGAGCAGTTCTTC. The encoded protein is CASYAIGLPHEQFF.

CDR3 in DNA: TGTGCCATCAGTGAGGCTCCAGTTGACAGGTACGAGCAGTACTTC. This encodes CAISEAPVDRYEQYF. The chain has TRBV10-3 and TRBJ2-7, with D possibly being TRBD1 (6 bases). This CDR3 has 15 amino acids. Trimming stripped 2 bases from V and 4 bases from J, with 15 bases between. Germline CDR1 is ENHRY and CDR2 is SYGVKD.